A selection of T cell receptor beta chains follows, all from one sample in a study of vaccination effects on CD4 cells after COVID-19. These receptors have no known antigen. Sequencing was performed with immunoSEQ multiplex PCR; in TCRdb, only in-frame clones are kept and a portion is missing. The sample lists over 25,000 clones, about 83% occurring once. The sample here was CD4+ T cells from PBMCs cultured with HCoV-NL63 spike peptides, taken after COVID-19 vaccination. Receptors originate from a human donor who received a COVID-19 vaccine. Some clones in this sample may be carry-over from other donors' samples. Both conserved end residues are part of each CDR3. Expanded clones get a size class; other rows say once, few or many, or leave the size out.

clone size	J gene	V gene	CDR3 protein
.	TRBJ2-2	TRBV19	CASFLGTGGTNTGELFF
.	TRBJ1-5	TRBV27	CASSLRTTGDWGPQHF
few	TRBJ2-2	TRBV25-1	CASRQNTGELFF
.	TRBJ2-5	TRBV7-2	CASSLRTRETQYF
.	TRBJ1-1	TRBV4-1	CASSQDGQGWAFF
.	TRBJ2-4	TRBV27	CASSPRGLLAKNIQYF
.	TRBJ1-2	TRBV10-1	CASSSDRAYGYTF
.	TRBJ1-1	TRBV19	CASSMGGSRSRNTEAFF
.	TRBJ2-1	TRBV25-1	CASSEPMTGDHEQFF
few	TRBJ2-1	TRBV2	CASSEGRGLLEQFF
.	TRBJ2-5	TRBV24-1	CATSDLSGVETQYF
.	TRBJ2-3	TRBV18	CASSPTGTDTQYF
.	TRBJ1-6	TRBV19	CASSTGDLHNSPLHF
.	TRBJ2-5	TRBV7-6	CASSLVRDFQETQYF
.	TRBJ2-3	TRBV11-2	CASSLDGARFYTDTQYF